Below are 23 T cell receptor beta chains sequenced from a single sample in a study of blood T cell repertoires in COVID-19. TCRdb's table, derived via immunoSEQ multiplex PCR, lists solely in-frame clones and lacks some. The table lists around 95,000 clones, approximately 90% of them singletons. The sample was peripheral blood. These receptors came from a man aged 50-59 years with acute or convalescent COVID-19.

The chain combines TRBV27 with TRBJ2-7; 7 nucleotides line up with TRBD1. The trim removed 5 bases at V and 5 bases at J, leaving 15 bases unmatched. The CDR3 spans 16 residues. Germline-derived CDR1 and CDR2 are MNHEY and SMNVEV (reference sequence). CDR3 nucleotides: TGTGCCAGCAGTCCACAACTCCAGACAGGGAGAAACGAGCAGTACTTC. This codes for CASSPQLQTGRNEQYF.

V gene TRBV6-4 combines with J gene TRBJ2-2; tentative D call: TRBD2 (6 bases). This CDR3 has 14 amino acids. CDR1 is MRHNA and CDR2 is SNTAGT in the germline V gene. V lost 0 bases to trimming and J lost 4 bases, with 6 bases between them. Here the CDR3 DNA reads TGTGCCAGCAGTGACTCGACTAGCACCGGGGAGCTGTTTTTT. It is translated as CASSDSTSTGELFF.

The CDR3 DNA sequence: TGTGCCAGCAGCCTTACCCGCGGGGGTAATTCACCCCTCCACTTT. It translates to CASSLTRGGNSPLHF. The rearrangement joins TRBV27 to TRBJ1-6, with TRBD1 as a possible D gene (5 bases). Trimming removed 6 bases from V and 6 bases from J, with 15 bases in between. Germline values: CDR1 MNHEY, CDR2 SMNVEV (reference sequence). This CDR3 spans 15 amino acids.

The V gene is TRBV6-6, the J gene TRBJ2-3, with TRBD2 matching 13 bases. V shed 5 bases, J shed 3 bases, and the junction held 8 bases outside the gene matches. Germline values: CDR1 MNHNY, CDR2 SVGAGI (reference sequence). This CDR3 is 17 amino acids long. CDR3 in amino acids: CASSPWTSGSGTDTQYF. The CDR3 nucleotides are TGTGCCAGCAGTCCCTGGACTAGCGGGAGCGGAACAGATACGCAGTATTTT.

This chain uses TRBV6-5 with TRBJ2-5; 7 bases agree with TRBD1. V shed 6 bases and J 3 bases; nucleotides not matched to a gene: 7. This CDR3 has 14 amino acids. The germline V gene has CDR1 MNHEY and CDR2 SVGAGI. CDR3 coding DNA: TGTGCCAGCAGCACAGACAGGGCCAAAGAGACCCAGTACTTC. Translating gives CASSTDRAKETQYF.

Only one count was recorded for this clone. This chain uses TRBV27 with TRBJ1-2; possibly TRBD1 for D (6 bases). The germline gives CDR1 MNHEY, CDR2 SMNVEV (reference sequence). CDR3 length: 13 amino acids. V was trimmed by 2 bases and J by 4 bases, leaving 8 bases between them. The CDR3: CASSLQGTYGYTF. CDR3 nucleotide sequence: TGTGCCAGCAGTTTACAGGGGACCTATGGCTACACCTTC.

The V and J genes are TRBV10-3 and TRBJ1-6; the match to TRBD1 covers 10 bases. There are 14 residues in the CDR3. Germline CDR1 ENHRY, CDR2 SYGVKD. The V and J ends lost 7 bases and 7 bases, in that order; junction bases with no gene match: 4. Here the CDR3 DNA reads TGTGCCATCAATCCGGGACAGGGGAATTCACCCCTCCACTTT. Protein sequence: CAINPGQGNSPLHF.

The chain's CDR3 is CAISEISFPYNEQFF. The CDR3 DNA reads TGTGCCATCAGTGAGATTTCGTTTCCTTACAATGAGCAGTTCTTC. This chain joins TRBV10-3 and TRBJ2-1; D is unclear. V gave up 2 bases and J gave up 4 bases, with 12 bases separating them. This CDR3 is 15 amino acids long. The germline gives CDR1 ENHRY, CDR2 SYGVKD.

This chain links TRBV14 with TRBJ1-6; 7 bases fit TRBD1. V lost 4 bases to trimming and J lost 4 bases; unmatched junction nucleotides: 7. CDR3 length: 16 residues. Per germline, CDR1 SGHDN and CDR2 FVKESK. CDR3 DNA: TGTGCCAGCAGCCCCATTACAGGGGAGTATAATTCACCCCTCCACTTT. This encodes CASSPITGEYNSPLHF.

A word on this clone: The junction departs from the called germline gene at one end, perhaps through a read error. The CDR3 nucleotides are TGTGCCAGCAGTTTAGAACAGGGGGCATTCTACGAGCAGTACTTC. Its protein product is CASSLEQGAFYEQYF. V usage is TRBV7-7 and J usage is TRBJ2-7; 9 bases align to TRBD1. CDR1 is SSHAT and CDR2 is FNYEAQ in the germline V gene (reference sequence). This CDR3 contains 15 residues.

The V and J genes are TRBV2 and TRBJ1-2; 11 nucleotides agree with TRBD1. Germline-derived CDR1 and CDR2 are SNHLY and FYNNEI. The CDR3 loop spans 14 amino acids. V dropped 3 bases and J dropped 7; count of bases not matched to a gene: 4. CDR3 sequence reads: CASSEWDRGSGYTF. The CDR3 DNA reads TGTGCCAGCAGTGAGTGGGACAGGGGGTCTGGCTACACCTTC.

The chain combines TRBV6-2 or TRBV6-3 with TRBJ2-5; D may be TRBD2 (6 bases). Trimming removed 6 bases from V and 9 bases from J, with 17 bases in between. CDR1 and CDR2 from the germline V gene are MNHEY and SVGEGT. There are 13 residues in the CDR3. The CDR3 nucleotides read TGTGCCAGCAGCAGTGCACTAGCAAGGGCCCAGTACTTC. Protein: CASSSALARAQYF.

This chain connects TRBV27 to TRBJ1-6; TRBD1 matches at 7 bases. This CDR3 has 16 amino acids. The V segment lost 6 bases and the J segment 2 bases; nucleotides outside the gene matches: 7. Germline lookup yields CDR1 MNHEY and CDR2 SMNVEV (reference sequence). The CDR3 here is CASSEGGPTYNSPLHF. DNA for the CDR3: TGTGCCAGCAGCGAAGGGGGCCCGACCTATAATTCACCCCTCCACTTT.

This sequence joins TRBV6-6 and TRBJ2-7, with no clear D. V was clipped by 3 bases and J by 4 bases, with 13 bases between them. CDR1 MNHNY and CDR2 SVGAGI come from the germline V gene (reference sequence). The CDR3 totals 14 residues. For the CDR3, the DNA is TGTGCCAGCAGTTATGGCGGAGATGGGTACGAGCAGTACTTC. Amino acid sequence: CASSYGGDGYEQYF.

The genes are TRBV10-2 and TRBJ1-6, with D perhaps TRBD1 (6 bases). Germline CDR1 reads WSHSY; CDR2 reads SAAADI. V was clipped by 0 bases and J by 6 bases, with 12 bases between them. This CDR3 is 16 amino acids long. The CDR3: CASSESGAPSNSPLHF. CDR3 sequence (DNA): TGCGCCAGCAGTGAGTCGGGGGCGCCTAGTAATTCACCCCTCCACTTT.

The chain carries TRBV7-9 and TRBJ2-1, with 9 bases fitting TRBD2. Germline trimming cut 2 bases from V and 7 bases from J; bases unmatched to any gene: 6. There are 15 residues in the CDR3. Germline-derived CDR1 and CDR2 are SEHNR and FQNEAQ (reference sequence). The CDR3 DNA is TGTGCCAGCAGCTTATACGCGGGAGGGTTAAATGAGCAGTTCTTC. Residues: CASSLYAGGLNEQFF. The full variable domain, in which reference TRBV7-9 and TRBJ2-1 provide the parts outside the CDR3, is DTGVSQNPRHKITKRGQNVTFRCDPISEHNRLYWYRQTLGQGPEFLTYFQNEAQLEKSRLLSDRFSAERPKGSFSTLEIQRTEQGDSAMYLCASSLYAGGLNEQFFGPGTRLTVL.

This chain uses TRBV11-2 with TRBJ2-7; 7 nucleotides align to TRBD2. This CDR3 contains 16 residues. Germline V gene sequence: CDR1 SGHAT, CDR2 FQNNGV. The V gene end was trimmed by 0 bases and the J gene end by 0 bases; junction bases not matched to a gene: 5. The CDR3: CASSLDAGDLSYEQYF. For the CDR3, the DNA is TGTGCCAGCAGCTTAGATGCGGGGGACCTCTCCTACGAGCAGTACTTC.

DNA for the CDR3: TGTGCCAGCAGCTTGGTTTCCAGGAACACTGAAGCTTTCTTT. Protein product: CASSLVSRNTEAFF. This rearrangement joins TRBV5-5 to TRBJ1-1; D is ambiguous. CDR1 SGHKS and CDR2 YYEKEE come from the germline V gene (reference sequence). The CDR3 contains 14 residues. Trimming stripped 0 bases from V and 1 base from J, with 7 bases between.

CDR3 residues: CASSLGLQGTNEQFF. The CDR3 DNA reads as TGTGCCAGCAGCTTAGGCTTGCAGGGTACCAATGAGCAGTTCTTC. The chain couples TRBV7-8 to TRBJ2-1; the D gene is possibly TRBD1 (5 bases). The CDR3 contains 15 residues. Germline CDR1 SGHVS, CDR2 FQNEAQ. Trimming removed 1 base from V and 6 bases from J, with 13 bases in between.

This clone was counted once. The rearrangement links TRBV9 to TRBJ2-1; weak D call: TRBD2 (5 bases). V lost 0 bases to trimming and J lost 8 bases, with 18 bases between them. CDR1 SGDLS and CDR2 YYNGEE come from the germline V gene. There are 16 residues in the CDR3. The CDR3 DNA is TGTGCCAGCAGCGTAGGCGGTCAGCGGTTGGGCGATGAGCAGTTCTTC. This codes for CASSVGGQRLGDEQFF.

The chain joins TRBV7-9 to TRBJ2-7; 7 positions match TRBD2. The CDR3 extends over 14 amino acids. Germline CDR1 reads SEHNR; CDR2 reads FQNEAQ (reference sequence). The ends lost 5 bases at V and 5 bases at J; junction bases unmatched: 9. DNA of the CDR3: TGTGCCAGCAGCCCTGGGAGGGAATGGAACGAGCAGTACTTC. Protein: CASSPGREWNEQYF.

This chain joins TRBV7-9 and TRBJ2-5; D perhaps matches TRBD2 (6 bases). The CDR3 runs 15 residues. Germline V gives CDR1 SEHNR, CDR2 FQNEAQ (reference sequence). Trimming took 6 bases from V and 1 from J, leaving 15 bases between them. CDR3 bases: TGTGCCAGCAGAGCTTCCCGGGGACTCCAAGAGACCCAGTACTTC. It is translated as CASRASRGLQETQYF.

The CDR3 sequence is CASSRGLAGGSTGELFF. CDR3 nucleotide sequence: TGTGCCAGCAGTCGTGGGCTAGCGGGAGGGAGCACCGGGGAGCTGTTTTTT. The V and J genes are TRBV6-6 and TRBJ2-2; 12 nucleotides agree with TRBD2. The ends lost 5 bases at V and 4 bases at J; junction bases unmatched: 8. The CDR3 length is 17 residues. CDR1 and CDR2 from the germline V gene are MNHNY and SVGAGI (reference sequence).